This T cell receptor beta chain was recovered during a study of cytomegalovirus exposure and HLA in healthy donors. Trimming removed 4 bases from V and 2 bases from J, with 14 bases in between. Germline V lookup: CDR1 SGHRS, CDR2 YFSETQ. The CDR3 runs to 15 residues. Study-level points and caveats: Most subjects' HLA-A and HLA-B alleles were reportedly predicted from TCR beta sequences. A later analysis found that most CMV-associated TCR beta chains appeared HLA-restricted.

For this clone: Its target is unknown.

The PCR made use of 60 Vbeta and 13 Jbeta primers. Profiled with immunoSEQ multiplex PCR; TCRdb holds only in-frame clones, not every one. The table lists tens of thousands of clones, around 83% of them singletons, with under 20% in the top ten. The chain joins TRBV5-1 to TRBJ2-3; D perhaps matches TRBD2 (5 bases). Sequences were obtained from PBMCs. The clonotype comes from a man between 65 and 85 years old in good health and CMV-seropositive. DNA for the CDR3: TGCGCCAGCAGCCTTGAGCGGACCATCACAGATACGCAGTATTTT. Translation gives CASSLERTITDTQYF.